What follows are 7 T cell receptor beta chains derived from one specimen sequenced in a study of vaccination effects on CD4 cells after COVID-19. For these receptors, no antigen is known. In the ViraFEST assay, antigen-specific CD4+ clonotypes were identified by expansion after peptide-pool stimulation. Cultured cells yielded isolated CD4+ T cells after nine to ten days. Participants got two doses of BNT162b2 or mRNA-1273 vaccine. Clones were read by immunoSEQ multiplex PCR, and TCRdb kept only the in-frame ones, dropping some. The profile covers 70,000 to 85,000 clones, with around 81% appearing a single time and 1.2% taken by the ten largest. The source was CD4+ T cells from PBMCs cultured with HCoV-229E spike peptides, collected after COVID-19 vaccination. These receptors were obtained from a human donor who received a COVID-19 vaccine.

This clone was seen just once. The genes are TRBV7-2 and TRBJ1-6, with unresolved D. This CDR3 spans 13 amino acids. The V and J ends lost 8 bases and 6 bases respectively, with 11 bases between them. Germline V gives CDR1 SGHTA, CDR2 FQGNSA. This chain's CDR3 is CASEKDGNSPLHF. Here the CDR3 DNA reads TGTGCCAGCGAAAAGGACGGTAATTCACCCCTCCACTTT.

CDR3 amino acids: CAWNRGAVTEAFF. Here the CDR3 DNA reads TGTGCCTGGAATCGGGGGGCCGTTACTGAAGCTTTCTTT. This sequence joins TRBV30 and TRBJ1-1; D is perhaps TRBD1 (6 bases). CDR1 is GTSNPN, CDR2 SVGIG, per germline (reference sequence). The CDR3 length is 13 residues. Trimming took 4 bases from V and 5 from J, leaving 14 bases between them. Full variable domain (outside the CDR3, taken from reference TRBV30 and TRBJ1-1): SQTIHQWPATLVQPVGSPLSLECTVEGTSNPNLYWYRQAAGRGLQLLFYSVGIGQISSEVPQNLSASRPQDRQFILSSKKLLLSDSGFYLCAWNRGAVTEAFFGQGTRLTVV.

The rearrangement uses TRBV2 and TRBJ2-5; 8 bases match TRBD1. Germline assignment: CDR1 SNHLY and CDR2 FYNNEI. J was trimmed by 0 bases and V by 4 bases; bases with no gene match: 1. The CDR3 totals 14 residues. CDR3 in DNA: TGTGCCAGCAGTGGGGACAGGTACCAAGAGACCCAGTACTTC. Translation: CASSGDRYQETQYF.

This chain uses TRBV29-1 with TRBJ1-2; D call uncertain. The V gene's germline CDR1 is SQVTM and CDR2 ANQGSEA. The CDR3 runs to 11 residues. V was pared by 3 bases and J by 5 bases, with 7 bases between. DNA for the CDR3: TGCAGCGTTGACCGAGGGTATGGCTACACCTTC. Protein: CSVDRGYGYTF.

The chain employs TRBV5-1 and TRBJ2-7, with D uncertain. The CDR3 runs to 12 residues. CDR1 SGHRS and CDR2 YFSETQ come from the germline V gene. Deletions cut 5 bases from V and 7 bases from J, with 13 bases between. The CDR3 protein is CASRDQLGEQYV. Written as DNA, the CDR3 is TGCGCCAGCAGGGACCAGCTCGGGGAGCAGTACGTC.

The CDR3 nucleotides read TGTGCCAGCTCACCACGGCGGACAGGGACGAACACCGGGGAGCTGTTTTTT. Translated, it gives CASSPRRTGTNTGELFF. The chain has TRBV18 and TRBJ2-2; 8 nucleotides match TRBD1. The V gene end was trimmed by 1 base and the J gene end by 0 bases; junction bases not matched to a gene: 4. Germline V CDR1 and CDR2: KGHSH, LQKENI. CDR3 size: 17 residues.

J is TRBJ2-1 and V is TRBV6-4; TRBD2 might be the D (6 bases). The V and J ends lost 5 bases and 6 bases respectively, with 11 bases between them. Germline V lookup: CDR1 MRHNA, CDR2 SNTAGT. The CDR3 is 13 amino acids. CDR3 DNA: TGTGCCAGCAGTAAGACTAGTATCAATGAGCAGTTCTTC. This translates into CASSKTSINEQFF.